This record covers a single TCR beta chain. Its target is not known. The data belong to a study of T cell responses to AZD1222 COVID-19 vaccine. Study outcomes and limitations: Clonal diversity may have been underestimated, and the donors were mostly white British, with more females than males. Unmutated variant regions are reportedly the target of nearly half of TCRs that are spike-specific.

Sequenced by immunoSEQ multiplex PCR; TCRdb stores in-frame clones only, minus some. The table has about 150,000 clones, roughly 92% seen once. It was second doses at about 4 or about 12 weeks that were pooled. Sequences were derived from peripheral blood, sampled 28 days after the second AZD1222 dose. The source is an adult who received the AZD1222 COVID-19 vaccine.

CDR3 in amino acids: CSVVTSYEQYF. The DNA of the CDR3 is TGCAGCGTTGTGACCTCCTACGAGCAGTACTTC. The chain carries TRBV29-1 and TRBJ2-7; D is uncertain. CDR1 is SQVTM, CDR2 ANQGSEA, per germline. V was cut by 4 bases and J by 0 bases, with 4 bases left in between. The CDR3 extends over 11 amino acids.